This is a list of T cell receptor beta chains from one sample in a study of radiation and T cells in renal cell carcinoma. Assay used: immunoSEQ multiplex PCR; TCRdb lists only in-frame clones, some missing. The sample includes 150,000 to 200,000 clones, 88% of them seen just once. Source: blood, taken from a patient whose treatment included radiotherapy and nephrectomy. Receptor source: a woman aged 50 to 65 with renal cell carcinoma. CDR3s include the opening cysteine and the closing phenylalanine or tryptophan. The D gene is left open where the match is weak. For some rows the clone size is stated as once, few or many, or as a class when expanded; others skip it.

size,V,D,J,DNA,CDR3
NA,TRBV30,NA,TRBJ2-5,TGTGCCTGGAGTGGGGCTCGAGAGACCCAGTACTTC,CAWSGARETQYF
NA,TRBV6-6,NA,TRBJ1-3,TGTGCCAGCAGCCCAACGGGTAGCTCTGGAAACACCATATATTTT,CASSPTGSSGNTIYF
NA,TRBV2,TRBD1,TRBJ1-5,TGTGCCAGCAGTCTGGACAGGGGCAACAATCAGCCCCAGCATTTT,CASSLDRGNNQPQHF
NA,TRBV29-1,NA,TRBJ2-7,TGCAGCGTAGAGACAGGATACTTCTACGAGCAGTACTTC,CSVETGYFYEQYF
NA,TRBV6-5,NA,TRBJ1-1,TGTGCCAGCAGCCTCACCAAGGTCTTGAACACTGAAGCTTTCTTT,CASSLTKVLNTEAFF
NA,TRBV19,TRBD2,TRBJ2-4,TGTGCCAGTAGTACTAGCGGGGTCACCAAAAACATTCAGTACTTC,CASSTSGVTKNIQYF
NA,TRBV29-1,NA,TRBJ2-5,TGCAGCGTTGAAGAGGGGTCGGTTAAGACCCAGTACTTC,CSVEEGSVKTQYF
once,TRBV7-7,NA,TRBJ2-1,TGTGCTAGCAGCCCCGGGACATACAATGAGCAGTTCTTC,CASSPGTYNEQFF
NA,TRBV9,NA,TRBJ1-5,TGTGCCAGCAGTCCCGGGACTAGCGACAATCAGCCCCAGCATTTT,CASSPGTSDNQPQHF
NA,TRBV9,NA,TRBJ1-1,TGTGCCAGCAGCTTGCAGAGGAACACTGAAGCTTTCTTT,CASSLQRNTEAFF
NA,TRBV5-1,NA,TRBJ2-7,TGCGCCAGCAGCCCCAGGGATGCCTACGAGCAGTACTTC,CASSPRDAYEQYF
NA,TRBV6-5,NA,TRBJ1-4,TGTGCCAGCTCGGGGGCAACTAATGAAAAACTGTTTTTT,CASSGATNEKLFF
NA,TRBV2,TRBD1,TRBJ2-2,TGTGCCAGCAGCGCGCCCGGGACAGGGGACACCGGGGAGCTGTTTTTT,CASSAPGTGDTGELFF
NA,TRBV9,NA,TRBJ1-1,TGTGCCAGCAGCGTTCAACGGAACACTGAAGCTTTCTTT,CASSVQRNTEAFF
NA,TRBV19,TRBD1,TRBJ2-6,TGTGCCAGTAGACAGGGGAGCTCTGGGGCCAACGTCCTGACTTTC,CASRQGSSGANVLTF
NA,TRBV5-4,NA,TRBJ1-4,TGTGCCAGCAGCTTGGTAGGGGTAGAGGAAAAACTGTTTTTT,CASSLVGVEEKLFF
NA,TRBV6-5,NA,TRBJ2-7,TGTGCCAGCAGTTACAACTCGGCCAGGGGCTACGAGCAGTACTTC,CASSYNSARGYEQYF
NA,TRBV18,TRBD1,TRBJ2-3,TGTGCCAGCTCACCACCGGTGGGGACAGGGGACACAGATACGCAGTATTTT,CASSPPVGTGDTDTQYF
NA,TRBV9,NA,TRBJ1-1,TGTGCCAGCAGCGTAGCTGGTGGGGTGGGGATGAACACTGAAGCTTTCTTT,CASSVAGGVGMNTEAFF
NA,TRBV19,TRBD1,TRBJ1-6,TGTGCCAGTAGTATAAGAGGAGGGGGCGCTTATAATTCACCCCTCCACTTT,CASSIRGGGAYNSPLHF
NA,TRBV19,NA,TRBJ2-7,TGTGCCAGTAGTATCGAGGACAGTAGGTTCTACGAGCAGTACTTC,CASSIEDSRFYEQYF
NA,TRBV6-1,TRBD1,TRBJ1-3,TGTGCCAGCAGTGCACAGGGGAACTCTGGAAACACCATATATTTT,CASSAQGNSGNTIYF
NA,TRBV2,NA,TRBJ1-2,TGTGCCAGCAGTGTGCAAGACGGGGGTGGCTACACCTTC,CASSVQDGGGYTF
few,TRBV2,NA,TRBJ2-1,TGTGCCAGTCACGCCCGAGGGGCTTACAATGAGCAGTTCTTC,CASHARGAYNEQFF
NA,TRBV30,NA,TRBJ2-3,TGTGCCTGGAGAGCGGACTTCGGCACAGATACGCAGTATTTT,CAWRADFGTDTQYF
NA,TRBV5-1,TRBD1,TRBJ2-5,TGCGCCAGCAGCGTGGGACAGAACCAAGAGACCCAGTACTTC,CASSVGQNQETQYF
NA,TRBV2,NA,TRBJ1-2,TGTGCCAGCAAGGACCCTGCTAACTATGGCTACACCTTC,CASKDPANYGYTF
NA,TRBV5-1,NA,TRBJ1-1,TGCGCCAGCAGCTTGCAGGGTAGGGGCCCTGAAGCTTTCTTT,CASSLQGRGPEAFF
NA,TRBV14,TRBD1,TRBJ2-5,TGTGCCAGCAGCAAATCGACAGGGGGCAGCGAGACCCAGTACTTC,CASSKSTGGSETQYF
NA,TRBV10-3,NA,TRBJ2-3,TGTGCCATCAGTGATACCTATCCTCCAGATACGCAGTATTTT,CAISDTYPPDTQYF
NA,TRBV6-5,NA,TRBJ1-5,TGTGCCACCAGGGTGGACGGCAATCAGCCCCAGCATTTT,CATRVDGNQPQHF
NA,TRBV4-2,NA,TRBJ2-3,TGTGCCAGCAGCCACTACCGGGACACCGGAACCTCAGATACGCAGTATTTT,CASSHYRDTGTSDTQYF
NA,TRBV29-1,TRBD1,TRBJ2-7,TGCAGCGTTGGACAGGGGATATCCTACGAGCAGTACTTC,CSVGQGISYEQYF
NA,TRBV5-1,TRBD1,TRBJ1-1,TGCGCCAGCAGGTTGACAGGGGTCGGGACTGAAGCTTTCTTT,CASRLTGVGTEAFF
NA,TRBV4-3,NA,TRBJ1-1,TGCGCCAGCAGCCAAGAAGACAGCAACACTGAAGCTTTCTTT,CASSQEDSNTEAFF
NA,TRBV27,TRBD1,TRBJ1-5,TGTGCCAGCAGTTTCTCGGACAGGTTCAATCAGCCCCAGCATTTT,CASSFSDRFNQPQHF
NA,TRBV7-2,NA,TRBJ2-1,TGTGCCAGCAGCCCGAGGACCTTTTACAATGAGCAGTTCTTC,CASSPRTFYNEQFF
NA,TRBV27,NA,TRBJ1-6,TGTGCCAGCAGTGGCACACGTTCACCCCTCCACTTT,CASSGTRSPLHF
few,TRBV19,NA,TRBJ1-3,TGTGCCAGTACCACGGGGGACTCGAGAGGAAACACCATATATTTT,CASTTGDSRGNTIYF
NA,TRBV7-9,TRBD1,TRBJ1-1,TGTGCCAGCAGCTTAGGTGGACAGGGAATAAACACTGAAGCTTTCTTT,CASSLGGQGINTEAFF